Sequencing of this T cell receptor beta chain was carried out in a study of blood T cell repertoires in COVID-19. Study overall: The United States, Italy and Spain supplied acute and convalescent COVID-19 samples.

Assay: immunoSEQ multiplex PCR; the TCRdb copy retains only in-frame clones and omits some. The data show 300,000 or so clones, around four fifths seen once. The CDR3 extends over 17 amino acids. Trimming took 5 bases from V and 0 from J; bases not matched to a gene: 7. The germline CDR1 and CDR2 sequences are SGHTA and FQGTGA. The sequencing sample was made of peripheral blood. The sequence was obtained from a woman between 45 and 65 years old with acute or convalescent COVID-19. The chain is built from TRBV7-3 and TRBJ2-6, with TRBD1 identical over 7 bases. The CDR3 coding sequence is TGTGCCAGCAGCATGACAGGGACAAGCTCTGGGGCCAACGTCCTGACTTTC. Translating it yields CASSMTGTSSGANVLTF.